Listed below are T cell receptor beta chains from one sample, sequenced in a study of regulatory T cells in long-lasting Graves disease. Via MiXCR, TCRdb re-called the multiplex PCR reads, giving one row per CDR3 protein. Of 360,000 or so distinct CDR3 sequences listed, 16% are singletons. These records were also assigned to another study, of T cells in Graves' hyperthyroidism and ophthalmopathy.

This specimen consisted of peripheral blood mononuclear cells (PBMCs), obtained at new diagnosis, from a patient treated with antithyroid drugs. The receptor source for this set is a man aged 40-49 years with Graves disease. The CDR3 runs from the conserved cysteine through the conserved F or W. D genes are given only for firm matches. Expanded clones are given a class, and other clones once, few, many or no size at all.

-	TRBV15	TRBJ2-2	-	TGTGCCACCAGCAGAGAAAAATTGAACACCGGGGAGCTGTTTTTT	CATSREKLNTGELFF
many	TRBV27	TRBJ2-2	-	TGTGCCAGCAAATCAGGGGGGTGGACCGGGGAGCTGTTTTTT	CASKSGGWTGELFF
many	TRBV3-1	TRBJ1-5	-	TGTGCCAGCAGCCAAAGACGGGGGGCTACTAGCAATCAGCCCCAGCATTTT	CASSQRRGATSNQPQHF
many	TRBV2	TRBJ1-6	-	TGTGCCAGCAAGGGGACGGGTAATTCACCCCTCCACTTT	CASKGTGNSPLHF
-	TRBV5-1	TRBJ2-1	-	TGCGCCAGCAGCATCAGGGGTAATGAGCAGTTCTTC	CASSIRGNEQFF
-	TRBV6-5	TRBJ1-4	-	TGTGCCAGCAGTTACAGGGACCTGGGGAAACTGTTTTTT	CASSYRDLGKLFF
-	TRBV4-2	TRBJ2-4	TRBD1	TGTGCCAGCAGCCAAGGAGCCGGGACAGGGTTAAAAAACATTCAGTACTTC	CASSQGAGTGLKNIQYF
many	TRBV5-1	TRBJ2-3	TRBD2	TGCGCCAGCAGCTTGGGAACGGGGGGGAGCACAGATACGCAGTATTTT	CASSLGTGGSTDTQYF
many	TRBV7-2	TRBJ2-2	-	TGTGCCAGCAGCCGAAGGCGGAGTTTGGGGGAGCTGTTTTTT	CASSRRRSLGELFF
many	TRBV5-1	TRBJ2-7	TRBD1	TGCGCCAGCAGCTTACAGGGGTTTCCTGACGAGCAGTACTTC	CASSLQGFPDEQYF
many	TRBV12-3/TRBV12-4	TRBJ2-2	TRBD2	TGTGCCAGCAGGGGGGCGGGGGGTGGCACCGGGGAGCTGTTTTTT	CASRGAGGGTGELFF
many	TRBV3-1	TRBJ2-3	-	TGTGCCAGCAGCCAAGATCTGGGCTGGCCCAATACGCAGTATTTT	CASSQDLGWPNTQYF
few	TRBV7-2	TRBJ1-2	-	TGTGCCAGCAGCTTAGGGCAGGAGGGCTACACCTTC	CASSLGQEGYTF
many	TRBV11-2	TRBJ1-4	-	TGTGCCAGCAGCTTTACAACTAATGAAAAACTGTTTTTT	CASSFTTNEKLFF
-	TRBV25-1	TRBJ1-4	TRBD1	TGTGCCAGCAGTGAGGGACAGGGATATAATGAAAAACTGTTTTTT	CASSEGQGYNEKLFF
-	TRBV4-1	TRBJ1-4	-	TGCGCCAGCCGGGATCAGCTTCTCTCCCTTAAGCCAGAAAAACTGTTTTTT	CASRDQLLSLKPEKLFF
many	TRBV6-2/TRBV6-3	TRBJ2-1	TRBD1	TGTGCCAGCGGACGGGACAGCTACAATGAGCAGTTCTTC	CASGRDSYNEQFF
many	TRBV7-2	TRBJ2-7	TRBD2	TGTGCCAGCAGCTTAAGGCGGGGGAGCTCCTACGAGCAGTACTTC	CASSLRRGSSYEQYF
many	TRBV12-3/TRBV12-4	TRBJ2-7	TRBD1	TGTGCCAGCAGTTTCTCAAATGGTGACAGGGGCGAGCAGTACTTC	CASSFSNGDRGEQYF
-	TRBV11-2	TRBJ1-5	-	TGTGCCAGCAGCTTAGAGTCCAACAATCAGCCCCAGCATTTT	CASSLESNNQPQHF
many	TRBV6-1	TRBJ2-1	TRBD1	TGTGCCAGCAGAGATCCGGGACAGGGGGTAGGTGAGCAGTTCTTC	CASRDPGQGVGEQFF
few	TRBV11-3	TRBJ2-1	-	TGTGCCAGCAGCTTAGTTAGAGCTTCCTACAATGAGCAGTTCTTC	CASSLVRASYNEQFF
-	TRBV6-4	TRBJ2-7	-	TGTGCCAGCAGTGCCGATAGACAGTCTACCGAGCAGTACTTC	CASSADRQSTEQYF
many	TRBV6-1	TRBJ2-1	-	TGTGCCAGCAGTGAAGTTGATGAGGCCCATGAGCAGTTCTTC	CASSEVDEAHEQFF
many	TRBV5-5	TRBJ1-1	-	TGTGCCAGCACCAGGGACTTAACTCCAGGTGAAGCTTTCTTT	CASTRDLTPGEAFF
many	TRBV28	TRBJ2-3	TRBD2	TGTGCCAGCAGTTTAAGGGGACTAGCATCAGATACGCAGTATTTT	CASSLRGLASDTQYF
many	TRBV18	TRBJ1-5	-	TGTGCCAGCTCACCGCTCGATAGCAATCAGCCCCAGCATTTT	CASSPLDSNQPQHF
many	TRBV6-2/TRBV6-3	TRBJ2-5	-	TGTGCCAGCTTTGCGGCGGGGCAAGAGACCCAGTACTTC	CASFAAGQETQYF
few	TRBV6-9	TRBJ2-2	-	TGTGCCAGCAGTTACTCTGGGGGGCAAACCGGGGAGCTGTTTTTT	CASSYSGGQTGELFF
-	TRBV5-1	TRBJ2-1	-	TGCGCCAGCAGCTTGGGCGGGGGCACAGGGCATGAGCAGTTCTTC	CASSLGGGTGHEQFF
-	TRBV19	TRBJ1-2	-	TGTGCCAGTACTATCCAGGGGCGGTACTATGGCTACACCTTC	CASTIQGRYYGYTF
many	TRBV12-5	TRBJ2-7	TRBD1	TGTGCTAGTGGTCCCGGGACAGGGGGCCACGAGCAGTACTTC	CASGPGTGGHEQYF
many	TRBV29-1	TRBJ2-5	TRBD2	TGCAGCGTTGAAGTAGCGGGGGCGGGAGAGACCCAGTACTTC	CSVEVAGAGETQYF
-	TRBV19	TRBJ2-3	TRBD1	TGTGCCAGTAGCCCACCGGGACAGAGATTAGATACGCAGTATTTT	CASSPPGQRLDTQYF
few	TRBV11-2	TRBJ1-3	-	TGTGCCAGCAGCTTATCCCCCCCGTTCTCCGGGACAATTTGCACCATATATTTT	CASSLSPPFSGTICTIYF
many	TRBV28	TRBJ2-2	-	TGTGCCAGCAGCACTCGGACAGATGGAACCGGGGAGCTGTTTTTT	CASSTRTDGTGELFF
-	TRBV12-3/TRBV12-4	TRBJ1-1	-	TGTGCCAGCAGGGACTGGGAACTAAAAGGGGGGTTTAGGGGCAACACTGAAGCTTTCTTT	CASRDWELKGGFRGNTEAFF
many	TRBV11-3	TRBJ2-2	TRBD2	TGTGCCAGCAGCGTGACTAGCCGACTTGGAACCGGGGAGCTGTTTTTT	CASSVTSRLGTGELFF
-	TRBV19	TRBJ2-5	-	TGTGCCAGTAGTATCTCCCGGAACGGCGAGACCCAGTACTTC	CASSISRNGETQYF
many	TRBV3-1	TRBJ2-5	-	TGTGCCAGCAGCCAAGATCATACGGGGGAGACCCAGTACTTC	CASSQDHTGETQYF
-	TRBV12-3/TRBV12-4	TRBJ2-7	TRBD1	TGTGCCAGCAGTTTATTAGTAGGGGACAGGGGCTACGAGCAGTACTTC	CASSLLVGDRGYEQYF
many	TRBV12-3/TRBV12-4	TRBJ1-2	-	TGTGCCAGCAGTTTGAACAGCCTAAACTATGGCTACACCTTC	CASSLNSLNYGYTF
few	TRBV6-1	TRBJ2-1	-	TGTGCCAGCAGGCGCGACAGGTACAATGAGCAGTTCTTC	CASRRDRYNEQFF
-	TRBV11-3	TRBJ2-1	TRBD1	TGTGCCAGCAGCTATGGACAGGCCCGCTACAATGAGCAGTTCTTC	CASSYGQARYNEQFF
few	TRBV7-6	TRBJ2-7	-	TGTGCCAGCAGCTTACCCCCTGTGAACGAGCAGTACTTC	CASSLPPVNEQYF
many	TRBV28	TRBJ1-1	-	TGTGCCAGCGGACGACGTGGGACTGAAGCTTTCTTT	CASGRRGTEAFF
-	TRBV10-3	TRBJ2-1	-	TGTGCCATCATGGGAGGACACAATGAGCAGTTCTTC	CAIMGGHNEQFF
many	TRBV5-1	TRBJ2-1	TRBD2	TGCGCCAGCAGCGTGACTAGCAGGGATACGGATGAGCAGTTCTTC	CASSVTSRDTDEQFF
few	TRBV6-1	TRBJ2-3	TRBD2	TGTGCCAGCAGAAGGGTCCCGGGGGGGCCGGATACGCAGTATTTT	CASRRVPGGPDTQYF
-	TRBV5-1	TRBJ2-1	TRBD2	TGCGCCAGCAGCTTTTTCGGGGGGGACAATGAGCAGTTCTTC	CASSFFGGDNEQFF
few	TRBV28	TRBJ1-4	-	TGTGCCAGCAGTCCTATCAGAGCAACTAATGAAAAACTGTTTTTT	CASSPIRATNEKLFF
few	TRBV7-3	TRBJ2-3	-	TGTGCCAGCAGCTTAAGGCTGAGTTCCGATACGCAGTATTTT	CASSLRLSSDTQYF
many	TRBV20-1	TRBJ1-1	-	TGCAGTGCTCCAACACGGGTCGGGGACACTGAAGCTTTCTTT	CSAPTRVGDTEAFF
-	TRBV6-5	TRBJ1-6	-	TGTGCCAGCAGTTACTCGGTCAATATGTATAATTCACCCCTCCACTTT	CASSYSVNMYNSPLHF